A single sample is the source of the 5 T cell receptor beta chains below, sequenced in a study of CD8+CD57+ T cells in acquired aplastic anemia. The template for TCR beta VDJ and CDR3 sequence profiling was genomic DNA. TCRdb itself ran the reads through MiXCR, one entry per CDR3 protein. The data show approximately 270,000 distinct CDR3 sequences, 45% to 70% seen once. Sequencing was done on a sample of sorted CD4+, CD8+, or CD8+CD57+ T cells (not recorded which) from PBMCs. The receptors were gathered from a human donor with severe aplastic anemia or a healthy control (not recorded which).

J is TRBJ2-1 and V is TRBV10-2; 7 positions match TRBD2. V dropped 5 bases and J dropped 0; count of bases not matched to a gene: 4. Germline assignment: CDR1 WSHSY and CDR2 SAAADI. The CDR3 sequence is 15 residues long. CDR3 protein: CASSQLAYSYNEQFF. CDR3 in DNA: TGCGCCAGCAGTCAACTAGCGTACTCCTACAATGAGCAGTTCTTC.

This clonotype was counted many times. The J gene is TRBJ1-4, the V gene TRBV12-3 or TRBV12-4; D gene uncertain. V was shortened by 0 bases and J by 7 bases, with 12 bases between the two germline ends. CDR3 length equals 15 residues. The CDR3 loop is CASSLAPWIGEKLFF. The CDR3, as DNA: TGTGCCAGCAGTTTAGCGCCATGGATAGGTGAAAAACTGTTTTTT.

The V call is TRBV10-3, the J call TRBJ2-7; TRBD1 matches 10 bases. The V and J ends lost 3 bases and 7 bases, in that order; junction bases with no gene match: 9. The germline V gene has CDR1 ENHRY and CDR2 SYGVKD. This CDR3 comprises 15 residues. The DNA of the CDR3 is TGTGCCATCAGTGATATGGACAGGGGGTATGGGGAGCAGTACTTC. It codes for CAISDMDRGYGEQYF.

V is TRBV7-9 and J is TRBJ1-2; possible D gene TRBD1, 6 bases. CDR1 is SEHNR and CDR2 is FQNEAQ in the germline V gene (reference sequence). This CDR3 contains 14 residues. V was clipped by 4 bases and J by 8 bases, with 17 bases between them. This CDR3 reads CASSYQGTEMGYTF. The CDR3 nucleotides read TGTGCCAGCAGCTACCAGGGGACTGAGATGGGCTACACCTTC.

There are many counts of this clonotype. In DNA form, the CDR3 reads TGTGCCCTGGACACGGCCAGGGATGGCTACACCTTC. Its translation: CALDTARDGYTF. V gene TRBV30 combines with J gene TRBJ1-2, with D tentatively TRBD1 (5 bases). This CDR3 contains 12 residues. Deletions cut 8 bases from V and 6 bases from J, with 16 bases between. CDR1 is GTSNPN, CDR2 SVGIG, per germline (reference sequence).